This T cell receptor beta chain was documented in a study of regulatory T cells in long-lasting Graves disease. At the level of the study: Recently diagnosed Graves' patients had received antithyroid drugs for under 3 months.

This clonotype occurred many times. Its specificity is unknown. Losses at the gene ends were 4 bases for V and 4 bases for J; bases not matched to a gene: 7. The germline V gene encodes CDR1 SGHRS and CDR2 YFSETQ. This CDR3 has 14 amino acids. Findings and caveats of the study: Persistent Graves' patients showed a TCR diversity that was lower than that of newly diagnosed ones.

Time point of the sample: newly diagnosed GD, antithyroid drugs for less than 3 months. Scientists built the TCR library using RNA that was extracted from PBMCs. For TCR beta, libraries came from iRepertoire HTBI primers and Arm-PCR of CDR3 regions. One entry per CDR3 protein results from TCRdb running MiXCR on the multiplex PCR reads. This table holds some 500,000 distinct CDR3 sequences, approximately 15% found once. This sample also belongs to another study, concerning T cells in Graves' hyperthyroidism and ophthalmopathy. According to that study: For the diagnoses, clinical symptoms, serum thyroxine and TRAb, thyroid ultrasound and orbital computed tomography were used. Model output signaled ophthalmopathy a median roughly six months ahead of onset.

V and J are TRBV5-1 and TRBJ1-1; 7 nucleotides line up with TRBD1. This sequence was found in a man in his thirties or forties with Graves disease. The source was peripheral blood mononuclear cells (PBMCs), collected at new diagnosis, from a patient treated with antithyroid drugs. Here the CDR3 DNA reads TGCGCCAGCAGCAGCGGACAGGTCGGCACTGAAGCTTTCTTT. Amino acid sequence: CASSSGQVGTEAFF.